This T cell receptor beta chain came from a study of blood T cell repertoires in COVID-19. Study as a whole: Material from acute and convalescent COVID-19 was sourced from the United States, Italy and Spain. T cells, B-cell-depleted T cells, or PBMCs supplied cDNA or gDNA.

In the original analysis: Researchers report that nucleated cell counts were estimated from reference gene primer amplification. Data came from immunoSEQ multiplex PCR; TCRdb stores just in-frame clones and leaves some out. The V and J calls and the clone size are those of that table, but D and trimming were determined from the DNA. The sample holds just under 60,000 clones; approximately 79% are singletons and the top ten take 9.7%. V dropped 5 bases and J dropped 3; count of bases not matched to a gene: 3. The CDR3 covers 15 residues. The germline CDR1 and CDR2 sequences are SGHNT and YENEEA. Sequences were obtained from peripheral blood. This TCR was recovered from a human donor in a cohort sampled during active COVID-19. The gene calls are TRBV11-3 and TRBJ2-5; 13 bases are a match to TRBD2. The CDR3, as DNA: TGTGCCAGCAGCGGCGGACTAGCGGGAGAAGAGACCCAGTACTTC. Amino acid sequence: CASSGGLAGEETQYF.